This entry concerns a single T cell receptor (beta chain). Its target is not known. This specimen belongs to a study of shared clonotypes between healthy human individuals. Whole-study findings and limits: Compared with clonotypes that all four donors shared, non-shared clonotypes had lower generation probabilities.

Replicate PCRs for sorted subsets used 200 ng DNA; this equaled about 30,000 T cell genomes. In the source study's methods: Junction-only immunoSEQ sequences carried no quality scores, so filtering differed. Only in-frame clones appear in the TCRdb table, and some are missing; sequencing was by immunoSEQ multiplex PCR. V and J calls and clone size are those listed in that table; D and trimming were worked out from the DNA. Of 2 million to 2.5 million clones detected, about 92% appear once; the ten largest clones hold 0.39%. V lost 0 bases and J 6 bases, leaving 5 bases between the germline ends. CDR3 length: 12 amino acids. Germline V gene data show CDR1 as SGHRS and CDR2 as YFSETQ.

This receptor was identified in a man aged 18-30 years in good health. Some clones in this sample may be carry-over from other donors' samples. The sequencing input was naive CD4+ T cells from PBMCs. Subset noted: CD45RA+ positively selected. J is TRBJ2-3 and V is TRBV5-1; D remains unclear. CDR3 loop: CASSLAMDTQYF. In DNA form, the CDR3 reads TGCGCCAGCAGCTTGGCCATGGATACGCAGTATTTT.